A single sample gave rise to the 32 T cell receptor beta chains below, sequenced in a study of CD8+ T cells in alopecia areata. Extracted RNA was reverse transcribed into cDNA, the sequencing template. Sequencing used immunoSEQ multiplex PCR; TCRdb keeps in-frame clones, though not all of them. The sample records some 180,000 clones, more than 60% being singletons. Source: CD4+ T cells sorted from blood, taken at week 0. These receptors came from a human donor with alopecia areata.

The V call is TRBV2, the J call TRBJ2-3, with TRBD2 matching 9 bases. Germline-derived CDR1 and CDR2 are SNHLY and FYNNEI. The CDR3 contains 17 residues. V lost 7 bases to trimming and J lost 4 bases; unmatched junction nucleotides: 15. CDR3 sequence: CASTRSGGLVIADTQYF. CDR3 in DNA: TGTGCCAGCACTCGGAGCGGGGGGTTAGTGATCGCAGATACGCAGTATTTT.

V and J are TRBV2 and TRBJ1-6, with 11 bases matching TRBD1. This CDR3 is 15 amino acids long. Germline lookup yields CDR1 SNHLY and CDR2 FYNNEI. The trim removed 7 bases at V and 8 bases at J, leaving 7 bases unmatched. CDR3: CASKEDRGPDSPLHF. For the CDR3, the DNA is TGTGCCAGCAAGGAGGACAGGGGGCCGGATTCACCCCTCCACTTT.

The genes are TRBV29-1 and TRBJ1-2; D gene ambiguous. The CDR3 sequence is 12 residues long. V was shortened by 0 bases and J by 5 bases, with 7 bases between the two germline ends. Germline loops: CDR1 SQVTM, CDR2 ANQGSEA. Written as DNA, the CDR3 is TGCAGCGTTGAAGAGGTCAGATATGGCTACACCTTC. Translated: CSVEEVRYGYTF.

V is TRBV10-3 and J is TRBJ2-7, with D perhaps TRBD1 (6 bases). Germline V lookup: CDR1 ENHRY, CDR2 SYGVKD. The CDR3 covers 13 residues. The V end was cut by 8 bases, the J end by 5 bases, with 16 bases between. The CDR3 nucleotides read TGTGCCATCGGGCCAGGGGCTACTAACGAGCAGTACTTC. This encodes CAIGPGATNEQYF.

The chain is built from TRBV7-2 and TRBJ1-2; 8 bases are shared with TRBD1. This CDR3 comprises 14 residues. The V gene's germline CDR1 is SGHTA and CDR2 FQGNSA. V was clipped by 5 bases and J by 0 bases; unmatched bases: 2. The CDR3 nucleotides are TGTGCCAGCAGCCCGGGACAGGCTAACTATGGCTACACCTTC. As protein: CASSPGQANYGYTF.

This sequence joins TRBV2 and TRBJ2-1; TRBD2 is a possible D gene (6 bases). Deletions cut 6 bases from V and 7 bases from J, with 16 bases between. Germline V CDR1 and CDR2: SNHLY, FYNNEI. The CDR3 sequence is 14 residues long. CDR3 sequence: CASSSGTPGNEQFF. CDR3 in DNA: TGTGCCAGCAGCTCCGGGACTCCCGGGAATGAGCAGTTCTTC.

V is TRBV29-1 and J is TRBJ1-1, with a weak D call TRBD1 (6 bases). Per germline, CDR1 SQVTM and CDR2 ANQGSEA. CDR3 size: 14 residues. Trimming stripped 4 bases from V and 6 bases from J, with 18 bases between. CDR3 sequence reads: CSVVLRTGRPEAFF. The DNA for the CDR3 is TGCAGCGTTGTACTCCGAACAGGGCGTCCTGAAGCTTTCTTT.

For this clone: Other DNA sequences in the same sample also yield this CDR3. The rearrangement links TRBV29-1 to TRBJ1-1; no definite D call. The CDR3 consists of 12 residues. Germline CDR1 and CDR2: SQVTM and ANQGSEA. Deletions cut 7 bases from V and 1 base from J, with 10 bases between. CDR3 amino acids: CSAEPQNTEAFF. For the CDR3, the DNA is TGCAGCGCGGAACCCCAGAACACTGAAGCTTTCTTT.

CDR3 sequence reads: CAWSLLGLRGYTF. CDR3 nucleotide sequence: TGTGCCTGGAGTCTCTTAGGACTACGGGGCTACACCTTC. V is TRBV30 and J is TRBJ1-2; the D is unclear. CDR1 and CDR2 (germline): GTSNPN, SVGIG (reference sequence). V was clipped by 2 bases and J by 8 bases, with 15 bases between them. The CDR3 totals 13 residues.

The gene calls are TRBV9 and TRBJ1-1; D is perhaps TRBD1 (5 bases). The CDR3 sequence is 15 residues long. The V end lost 0 bases, the J end lost 4 bases, and 13 bases lay between the germline ends. Germline V gene lookup returns CDR1 SGDLS and CDR2 YYNGEE. The DNA of the CDR3 is TGTGCCAGCAGCGTAGTCTCAAGGGGAGGCACTGAAGCTTTCTTT. Translation: CASSVVSRGGTEAFF.

The chain has TRBV7-2 and TRBJ1-2, with TRBD1 as a possible D gene (5 bases). The CDR3 contains 15 residues. Germline values: CDR1 SGHTA, CDR2 FQGNSA. Deletions cut 1 base from V and 8 bases from J, with 17 bases between. CDR3 sequence reads: CASSLVPDNEGGYTF. CDR3 nucleotides: TGTGCCAGCAGCTTAGTGCCGGATAATGAGGGGGGCTACACCTTC.

This clone appeared a few times. The rearrangement joins TRBV27 to TRBJ2-3, with 7 bases lining up with TRBD1. Germline V gives CDR1 MNHEY, CDR2 SMNVEV (reference sequence). After removal of 6 bases from V and 4 bases from J, the junction contained 13 bases not matched to a gene. The CDR3 has 16 amino acids. The CDR3 nucleotides read TGTGCCAGCAGGCTCGGGACAGCCCGTACGGCAGATACGCAGTATTTT. Protein: CASRLGTARTADTQYF.

The chain carries TRBV5-6 and TRBJ2-3; no clear D. The CDR3 has 16 residues. Looked up from germline, CDR1 is SGHDT and CDR2 is YYEEEE. V lost 0 bases and J lost 2, with 13 bases in between. The CDR3 region is CASSLVVGSYTDTQYF. Written as DNA, the CDR3 is TGTGCCAGCAGCTTGGTGGTCGGGTCTTACACAGATACGCAGTATTTT.

The chain recombines TRBV15 with TRBJ1-5; the D gene is possibly TRBD1 (6 bases). Deletions cut 3 bases from V and 6 bases from J, with 15 bases between. CDR3 size: 15 residues. The V gene's germline CDR1 is LNHNV and CDR2 YYDKDF (reference sequence). The CDR3: CATSSIQGLGQPQHF. As DNA, the CDR3 is TGTGCCACCAGCAGCATACAGGGATTAGGTCAGCCCCAGCATTTT.

Comment on this clone: One end of the junction does not line up with germline, which may come from a read error. This chain links TRBV10-3 with TRBJ1-1, with D perhaps matching TRBD1 (6 bases). This CDR3 region has 13 residues. Germline V lookup: CDR1 ENHRY, CDR2 SYGVKD. CDR3 sequence reads: CAIRGNRDTEAFF. DNA of the CDR3: TGTGCCATCAGGGGGAACCGGGACACCGAAGCTTTCTTT.

This chain links TRBV5-6 with TRBJ1-1; D is possibly TRBD1 (6 bases). This CDR3 has 12 residues. Trimming shortened V by 4 bases and J by 7 bases, and 11 bases separated the two germline ends. CDR1 and CDR2 (germline): SGHDT, YYEEEE. CDR3 nucleotides: TGTGCCAGCAGCCGAAAGGGGGGTGAAGCTTTCTTT. As protein: CASSRKGGEAFF.

The rearrangement links TRBV30 to TRBJ1-1, with D tentatively TRBD1 (6 bases). Deletions cut 2 bases from V and 10 bases from J, with 11 bases between. The length of the CDR3 is 11 residues. Germline loops: CDR1 GTSNPN, CDR2 SVGIG (reference sequence). The CDR3, as DNA: TGTGCCTGGAGTCAGGGGTCAAGAGCTTTCTTT. Translating gives CAWSQGSRAFF.

The chain couples TRBV29-1 to TRBJ2-1, with 7 nucleotides matching TRBD1. CDR1 and CDR2 from the germline V gene are SQVTM and ANQGSEA. V trimming: 4 bases; J trimming: 4 bases; junction bases outside the gene matches: 4. The CDR3 runs 13 residues. The CDR3 sequence is CSVAGQYYNEQFF. CDR3 DNA sequence: TGCAGCGTTGCGGGACAGTATTACAATGAGCAGTTCTTC.

This clone was recorded a few times. The J gene is TRBJ1-5, the V gene TRBV7-9; D might be TRBD1 (5 bases). CDR1 SEHNR and CDR2 FQNEAQ come from the germline V gene (reference sequence). The CDR3 is 13 residues long. Trimming took 5 bases from V and 5 from J, leaving 10 bases between them. CDR3 region: CASSIDSHQPQHF. CDR3 coding DNA: TGTGCCAGCAGCATAGACAGCCATCAGCCCCAGCATTTT.

The chain links TRBV30 to TRBJ1-1; D is possibly TRBD1 (6 bases). The V end lost 3 bases, the J end lost 1 base, and 18 bases lay between the germline ends. The CDR3 consists of 16 residues. Germline V gene lookup returns CDR1 GTSNPN and CDR2 SVGIG (reference sequence). CDR3: CAWSHRGDTENTEAFF. The DNA for the CDR3 is TGTGCCTGGAGCCACCGAGGGGACACCGAGAACACTGAAGCTTTCTTT.

The chain links TRBV7-2 to TRBJ2-1; TRBD2 matches 7 bases. The CDR3 contains 15 residues. Trimming removed 1 base from V and 5 bases from J; junction bases left unmatched: 5. Germline V gene lookup returns CDR1 SGHTA and CDR2 FQGNSA. The CDR3 protein is CASSLVGGINNEQFF. DNA of the CDR3: TGTGCCAGCAGCTTAGTCGGGGGGATTAACAATGAGCAGTTCTTC.

The gene calls are TRBV29-1 and TRBJ2-4, with 11 bases that match TRBD2. V lost 6 bases to trimming and J lost 2 bases; unmatched junction nucleotides: 9. Germline V gene data show CDR1 as SQVTM and CDR2 as ANQGSEA. The CDR3 is 16 residues long. As DNA, the CDR3 is TGCAGCGTATTCCCGGCTAGCGGGGGGCCCAAAAACATTCAGTACTTC. This sequence encodes CSVFPASGGPKNIQYF.

The gene calls are TRBV29-1 and TRBJ2-5; 7 bases map to TRBD1. The CDR3 runs 13 residues. V shed 4 bases and J 2 bases; nucleotides not matched to a gene: 4. CDR1 is SQVTM, CDR2 ANQGSEA, per germline. In DNA, the CDR3 is TGCAGCGTTGCGGGACAGCTTCAAGAGACCCAGTACTTC. This gives the protein CSVAGQLQETQYF.

V is TRBV29-1 and J is TRBJ2-5, with D maybe TRBD2 (6 bases). CDR3 length: 13 residues. Germline assignment: CDR1 SQVTM and CDR2 ANQGSEA. The V gene lost 7 bases and the J gene lost 4 bases, with 16 bases spanning the gap. In DNA, the CDR3 is TGCAGCGCCTTATTAGGCGGGGCAGAGACCCAGTACTTC. Its translation: CSALLGGAETQYF.

The rearrangement uses TRBV5-4 and TRBJ2-1; tentatively, D is TRBD2 (5 bases). Trimming cost V 4 bases and J 8 bases, with 13 bases left between them. Germline CDR1 and CDR2: SGHNT and YYREEE (reference sequence). The CDR3 has 13 residues. The CDR3 DNA follows: TGTGCCAGCAGCCCAACTAGTTATCATGAGCAGTTCTTC. Residues: CASSPTSYHEQFF.

This clone was seen a handful of times. The chain uses TRBV10-3 and TRBJ2-3; 9 positions match TRBD2. The CDR3 consists of 15 residues. V shed 4 bases and J 5 bases; nucleotides not matched to a gene: 7. Germline CDR1 reads ENHRY; CDR2 reads SYGVKD. CDR3: CAISAGRGGQDTQYF. CDR3 DNA sequence: TGTGCCATCAGTGCCGGGCGGGGGGGCCAAGATACGCAGTATTTT.

The V call is TRBV25-1, the J call TRBJ1-1; 7 nucleotides align to TRBD1. Germline V CDR1 and CDR2: MGHDK, SYGVNS. V gave up 5 bases and J gave up 0 bases; unmatched junction bases: 3. The CDR3 length is 14 residues. CDR3 protein: CASSSGQLNTEAFF. CDR3 nucleotides: TGTGCCAGCAGTTCGGGACAGCTGAACACTGAAGCTTTCTTT.

This rearrangement joins TRBV30 to TRBJ1-1; maybe TRBD1 (5 bases). V lost 4 bases and J 0 bases, leaving 15 bases between the germline ends. The CDR3 totals 15 residues. The germline gives CDR1 GTSNPN, CDR2 SVGIG (reference sequence). Written as DNA, the CDR3 is TGTGCCTGGAAGGCAGGGCTGGTTTTGAACACTGAAGCTTTCTTT. Its protein is CAWKAGLVLNTEAFF.

The chain carries TRBV30 and TRBJ2-1; tentative D call: TRBD1 (6 bases). The CDR3 runs 15 residues. CDR1 is GTSNPN, CDR2 SVGIG, per germline (reference sequence). The V end was cut by 2 bases, the J end by 0 bases, with 11 bases between. CDR3 nucleotides: TGTGCCTGGAGTCTGGGGGCGAGCTCCTACAATGAGCAGTTCTTC. Protein sequence: CAWSLGASSYNEQFF.

The chain employs TRBV25-1 and TRBJ2-7; D tentatively fits TRBD1 or TRBD2 (5 bases each). The ends were cut back, 6 bases at V and 9 bases at J, with 15 bases in the middle. Germline CDR1 and CDR2: MGHDK and SYGVNS. The CDR3 is 12 amino acids. The CDR3, as DNA: TGTGCCAGCAGCGGGATGGGGGATCGGCAGTACTTC. As protein: CASSGMGDRQYF.

The rearrangement joins TRBV29-1 to TRBJ1-2, with D possibly matching TRBD1 (5 bases). The germline gives CDR1 SQVTM, CDR2 ANQGSEA. The V end lost 8 bases, the J end lost 7 bases, and 17 bases lay between the germline ends. There are 12 residues in the CDR3. CDR3 residues: CSSSQGGTGYTF. CDR3 bases: TGCAGCTCATCGCAGGGAGGTACTGGCTACACCTTC.

This chain links TRBV11-3 with TRBJ2-7; 8 nucleotides agree with TRBD1. The junction had 11 bases not matched to a gene; V was cut back by 5 bases and J by 2 bases. The germline CDR1 and CDR2 sequences are SGHNT and YENEEA. There are 16 residues in the CDR3. This CDR3 reads CASSPARDRPAYEQYF. DNA of the CDR3: TGTGCCAGCAGCCCCGCGAGGGACAGGCCGGCCTACGAGCAGTACTTC.